This TCR beta chain was documented in a study of CD8+ T cells in alopecia areata. The study, taken as a whole, reports: Many of the expanded lesional clones endured in scalp and blood while on tofacitinib.

cDNA reverse transcribed from extracted RNA served as the sequencing template. Data came from immunoSEQ multiplex PCR; TCRdb stores just in-frame clones and leaves some out. The table includes some 130,000 clones, 50% to 55% detected once. The V gene's germline CDR1 is LNHDA and CDR2 SQIVND (reference sequence). V lost 4 bases and J lost 0, with 9 bases in between. The CDR3 runs 14 residues. As regards this clone: The antigen is undetermined.

Treatment indicated: oral pan-JAK inhibitor, 5-10 mg twice daily. The chain joins TRBV19 to TRBJ1-2, with D unresolved. The input for sequencing was CD4+ T cells sorted from blood, taken at week 4, from a patient treated with tofacitinib. The clonotype comes from a human donor with alopecia areata. The CDR3 is CASSTYLANYGYTF. The CDR3 nucleotides read TGTGCCAGTAGTACCTACCTAGCTAACTATGGCTACACCTTC. The variable domain in full, with the rest retrieved from reference TRBV19 and TRBJ1-2, is DGGITQSPKYLFRKEGQNVTLSCEQNLNHDAMYWYRQDPGQGLRLIYYSQIVNDFQKGDIAEGYSVSREKKESFPLTVTSAQKNPTAFYLCASSTYLANYGYTFGSGTRLTVV.